This T cell receptor beta chain comes out of a study of T-cell reconstitution after alpha-beta-depleted transplantation in children. This clonotype has ten or more counts. The CDR3 contains 15 residues. Trimming pared 0 bases from V and 2 bases from J, leaving 14 bases between. Germline CDR1 reads DFQATT; CDR2 reads SNEGSKA (reference sequence). The TCRbeta library was prepared with unique molecular identifiers. TCRdb re-analysed the PCR reads in MiXCR, keeping a single row per CDR3 protein. The sample consists of approximately 640,000 distinct CDR3 sequences, 16% of them appearing once. The V gene is TRBV20-1, the J gene TRBJ2-7, with a possible D match to TRBD2 (5 bases). The sequence was obtained from a human donor who donated a stem cell graft to a child with acute myeloid leukemia. Material: PBMCs from the stem cell graft donor, obtained from the stem cell graft. This chain's CDR3 is CSARDWSRATYEQYF. DNA of the CDR3: TGCAGTGCTAGAGATTGGTCGCGGGCCACCTACGAGCAGTACTTC.